This T cell receptor beta chain was profiled in a study of blood T cell repertoires in COVID-19 (dated by TCRdb to the early 2020s). Some background on the complete study: Collaborator samples came from the United States, Italy and Spain and covered acute and convalescent phases of COVID-19. The material from the prospective study consisted of cDNA or gDNA derived from T cells, B-cell-depleted T cells, or PBMCs. Subjects who had been exposed to COVID-19, were actively infected with it, or had recovered from it provided the deeply sampled blood TCRbeta repertoires that made up the dataset. The repertoires were released in a freely available public database intended as a resource for research on the immune response to SARS-CoV-2. The samples were drawn from the first 160 participants of the ongoing ImmuneRACE study and from over a thousand subjects provided by 6 global collaborators. The sample metadata nearly always contained a de-identified subject ID, COVID-19 status, age in years and sex. Where HLA class I and class II types were available, the types were taken from metadata supplied by the sample provider, not from assay-based typing. Paper-wide results and their limitations: Clinical and demographic metadata were provided uncurated, with the amount varying by source and participant.

At one collaborating source in Seattle, patients were enrolled during active infection and were followed longitudinally through the course of disease. The collaborating institutions used their own protocols to collect whole blood in K2EDTA tubes. For TCRbeta analysis, collaborators shipped samples as frozen whole blood, isolated PBMCs, or DNA extracted from either of those sample types. In regard to this clone: Its antigen has not been determined. No per-base quality is available; no much larger clone lies one base away.

The immunoSEQ Assay, a bias-controlled multiplex PCR, was used to amplify TCRbeta CDR3 regions from genomic DNA. As for the authors' bioinformatics: Within the assay, amplification of reference gene primers was used to estimate how many nucleated cells each sample contained. To quantify the absolute abundance of each unique TCRbeta CDR3 rearrangement, sequence reads were collapsed and filtered. For each sample, productive Simpson clonality was calculated by taking the square root of Simpson's diversity index across productive rearrangements. TCRdb stores this immuneACCESS table with in-frame sequences only. Part of the clones is absent; in the studies checked, under half of the shortfall reflects unresolved V genes, and no reason is known for the rest. That table gives V, J and clone size, and the DNA gave D and trimming. In all, the sample holds some 390,000 clones, and approximately 89% of those were seen once. The ten largest clones take up approximately 1.5% of the sample.

CDR1 and CDR2 are drawn from the germline V gene: SGHRS, YFSETQ. Trimmed from V: 0 bases; trimmed from J: 4 bases; junction bases lacking a gene match: 12. The CDR3 has 17 amino acids, counting the end cysteine and phenylalanine. CDR3 DNA only is kept here, 51 bases in frame from base 1. The sequence derives from a woman aged 40 to 49 with COVID-19, enrolled during active disease. Source material: peripheral blood. The sequence joins TRBV5-1 to TRBJ2-7, and 8 bases in between align with TRBD1. CDR3 loop: CASSLGRGPRSSYEQYF. The nucleotides read TGCGCCAGCAGCTTGGGCAGGGGGCCCCGCTCTTCTTACGAGCAGTACTTC.